The rows below give T cell receptor beta chains drawn from one sample of a study of T-cell reconstitution after alpha-beta-depleted transplantation in children. MiXCR, run by TCRdb on the PCR reads, gives a single entry per CDR3 protein. The sample lists fewer than 550,000 distinct CDR3 sequences, roughly an eighth occurring once. The source material was PBMCs, mostly from graft donor cells, sampled 180 days after TCRalphabeta/CD19-depleted stem cell transplant. The source of these receptors is a female patient aged 2 to 10 who had a stem cell transplant for aplastic anemia, so the T cells may come from the graft donor. Each CDR3 is given with its conserved first and last residue. The order of the fields is clone size, J gene, D gene, V gene, CDR3 DNA, CDR3 protein. D genes are given only for firm matches. Size is stated for part of the rows, as once, few or many counts, or as a class when the clone is expanded.

clone size: few
J gene: TRBJ2-1
D gene: TRBD2
V gene: TRBV29-1
CDR3 DNA: TGCAGCGTGTCCCCTAGGACTAGCGGGAGGGCCCATGAGCAGTTCTTC
CDR3 protein: CSVSPRTSGRAHEQFF

clone size: many
J gene: TRBJ1-1
D gene: -
V gene: TRBV6-5
CDR3 DNA: TGTGCCAGCAGTTCCCGAAGCGGTGAAGCTTTCTTT
CDR3 protein: CASSSRSGEAFF

clone size: few
J gene: TRBJ2-7
D gene: -
V gene: TRBV10-3
CDR3 DNA: TGTGCCATCAGTGAACTGATGGGAGCTGGGCGGCGAGGGGCCTACGAGCAGTACTTC
CDR3 protein: CAISELMGAGRRGAYEQYF

clone size: few
J gene: TRBJ1-6
D gene: -
V gene: TRBV20-1
CDR3 DNA: TGCAGTGCTACCCGCGGCGGCTCCTATAATTCACCCCTCCACTTT
CDR3 protein: CSATRGGSYNSPLHF

clone size: once
J gene: TRBJ2-2
D gene: -
V gene: TRBV10-2
CDR3 DNA: TGCGCCAGCAGTGAGGGCGGATCGAACACCGGGGAGCTGTTTTTT
CDR3 protein: CASSEGGSNTGELFF

clone size: -
J gene: TRBJ2-2
D gene: -
V gene: TRBV5-6
CDR3 DNA: TGTGCCAGCCTCTTTGGAGGGACGAACACCGGGGAGCTGTTTTTT
CDR3 protein: CASLFGGTNTGELFF

clone size: few
J gene: TRBJ2-1
D gene: TRBD1
V gene: TRBV7-9
CDR3 DNA: TGTGCCAGCAGCGCGGGGACAGGGGGCTCCTACAATGAGCAGTTCTTC
CDR3 protein: CASSAGTGGSYNEQFF

clone size: few
J gene: TRBJ2-7
D gene: TRBD1
V gene: TRBV5-1
CDR3 DNA: TGCGCCAGCAGCTTAGGACAGGACTTTTACGAGCAGTACTTC
CDR3 protein: CASSLGQDFYEQYF

clone size: -
J gene: TRBJ2-1
D gene: TRBD2
V gene: TRBV27
CDR3 DNA: TGTGCCAGCAGTCTGATTATAGCGGGAATGGGTGAGCAGTTCTTC
CDR3 protein: CASSLIIAGMGEQFF

clone size: -
J gene: TRBJ1-1
D gene: -
V gene: TRBV27
CDR3 DNA: TGTGCCAGCAGTACCCCAGGAAGTTTAATAGCTTTCTTT
CDR3 protein: CASSTPGSLIAFF

clone size: many
J gene: TRBJ1-1
D gene: -
V gene: TRBV27
CDR3 DNA: TGTGCCAGCAGTCCCTTATTACGCGCGAACACTGAAGCTTTCTTT
CDR3 protein: CASSPLLRANTEAFF

clone size: many
J gene: TRBJ1-1
D gene: -
V gene: TRBV4-3
CDR3 DNA: TGCGCCAGCAGCCAAGGGCCGTCAGGCAGGGCTGAAGCTTTCTTT
CDR3 protein: CASSQGPSGRAEAFF

clone size: many
J gene: TRBJ1-4
D gene: -
V gene: TRBV29-1
CDR3 DNA: TGCAGCGTTGACGAGGGCCGGAATGAAAAACTGTTTTTT
CDR3 protein: CSVDEGRNEKLFF

clone size: few
J gene: TRBJ2-5
D gene: -
V gene: TRBV18
CDR3 DNA: TGTGCCAGCTCACCACCCCCGGGAGAGACCCAGTACTTC
CDR3 protein: CASSPPPGETQYF

clone size: few
J gene: TRBJ2-1
D gene: -
V gene: TRBV20-1
CDR3 DNA: TGCAGTGCTAGAGCCCTCCTGACGCACAATGAGCAGTTCTTC
CDR3 protein: CSARALLTHNEQFF

clone size: few
J gene: TRBJ2-4
D gene: -
V gene: TRBV6-2/TRBV6-3
CDR3 DNA: TGTGCCAGCACCCCGGCAGGGAAAAACATTCAGTACTTC
CDR3 protein: CASTPAGKNIQYF

clone size: few
J gene: TRBJ2-1
D gene: TRBD2
V gene: TRBV3-1
CDR3 DNA: TGTGCCAGCAGCCACTTAGACTTAGCGGGAGGGGGTTACAATGAGCAGTTCTTC
CDR3 protein: CASSHLDLAGGGYNEQFF

clone size: -
J gene: TRBJ2-1
D gene: -
V gene: TRBV9
CDR3 DNA: TGTGCCAGCAGCGTAATAGCAGGGGAATTCGATGAGCAGTTCTTC
CDR3 protein: CASSVIAGEFDEQFF

clone size: few
J gene: TRBJ2-2
D gene: -
V gene: TRBV12-3/TRBV12-4
CDR3 DNA: TGTGCCAGCAGTTTAGTTCGTAGCGGCAGAGCTTACACCGGGGAGCTGTTTTTT
CDR3 protein: CASSLVRSGRAYTGELFF

clone size: -
J gene: TRBJ1-1
D gene: -
V gene: TRBV18
CDR3 DNA: TGTGCCAGCTCACCAAGCCCCCAGTCGAACACTGAAGCTTTCTTT
CDR3 protein: CASSPSPQSNTEAFF

clone size: -
J gene: TRBJ1-1
D gene: -
V gene: TRBV7-9
CDR3 DNA: TGTGCCAGCAGCTTAGCGTTCCAGGGACAGAACACTGAAGCTTTCTTT
CDR3 protein: CASSLAFQGQNTEAFF

clone size: few
J gene: TRBJ2-1
D gene: -
V gene: TRBV7-2
CDR3 DNA: TGTGCCAGCAGCTTAGCGGTCCGACTGTTGGGCAATGAGCAGTTCTTC
CDR3 protein: CASSLAVRLLGNEQFF

clone size: -
J gene: TRBJ1-4
D gene: -
V gene: TRBV20-1
CDR3 DNA: TGCAGTGCTAATTTAGCAACTAATGAAAAACTGTTTTTT
CDR3 protein: CSANLATNEKLFF

clone size: many
J gene: TRBJ2-5
D gene: TRBD2
V gene: TRBV7-2
CDR3 DNA: TGTGCCAGCAGCCGGACTAGCGGGAGGTATAGCGAAGAGACCCAGTACTTC
CDR3 protein: CASSRTSGRYSEETQYF

clone size: many
J gene: TRBJ2-2
D gene: -
V gene: TRBV5-1
CDR3 DNA: TGCGCCAGCAGCTTGGGGACAGCCGGGGAGCTGTTTTTT
CDR3 protein: CASSLGTAGELFF

clone size: few
J gene: TRBJ2-1
D gene: TRBD2
V gene: TRBV18
CDR3 DNA: TGTGCCAGCTCACCACCGGGACTAGTAGTTAATGAGCAGTTCTTC
CDR3 protein: CASSPPGLVVNEQFF

clone size: few
J gene: TRBJ2-7
D gene: -
V gene: TRBV7-2
CDR3 DNA: TGTGCCAGCAGCTTGGGGGACGCGCTGGGCCCGCAGTACTTC
CDR3 protein: CASSLGDALGPQYF

clone size: many
J gene: TRBJ2-1
D gene: -
V gene: TRBV24-1
CDR3 DNA: TGTGCCACCAGTGATTTGGGGCAGTTATACAATGAGCAGTTCTTC
CDR3 protein: CATSDLGQLYNEQFF

clone size: few
J gene: TRBJ2-1
D gene: TRBD2
V gene: TRBV27
CDR3 DNA: TGTGCCAGCAGTCGAGGCCCGGGGACTAGCGGGACCTACAATGAGCAGTTCTTC
CDR3 protein: CASSRGPGTSGTYNEQFF

clone size: -
J gene: TRBJ1-4
D gene: TRBD1
V gene: TRBV12-3/TRBV12-4
CDR3 DNA: TGTGCCAGCAGTTTAAGGGGACAGGGGAACGTGGCTAATGAAAAACTGTTTTTT
CDR3 protein: CASSLRGQGNVANEKLFF